This TCR beta chain was obtained from a study of cytomegalovirus exposure and HLA in healthy donors. Study background: A later analysis reported the same platform for the roughly 120 validation repertoires and the 500 to 750 first-cohort repertoires.

Study results and limitations: Most TCR sequences were uncommon, yet certain public TCRs appeared in many donors. The study put about 180 TCR beta chains on its list as cytomegalovirus-associated.

Remarks on this clone: Its cognate antigen is unknown.

Profiled with immunoSEQ multiplex PCR; TCRdb holds only in-frame clones, not every one. The sample shows about 73,000 clones, roughly 90% of them seen only once. CDR1 SQVTM and CDR2 ANQGSEA come from the germline V gene. This CDR3 is 13 amino acids long. V gave up 1 base and J gave up 5 bases, with 11 bases separating them. The chain is built from TRBV29-1 and TRBJ1-2; TRBD1 might be the D (5 bases). This TCR was recovered from a woman aged 18-30 years in good health and CMV-seropositive. Sequencing input: PBMCs. The DNA for the CDR3 is TGCAGCGTTGAAGTTGCAGGGAAGTATGGCTACACCTTC. Protein product: CSVEVAGKYGYTF.